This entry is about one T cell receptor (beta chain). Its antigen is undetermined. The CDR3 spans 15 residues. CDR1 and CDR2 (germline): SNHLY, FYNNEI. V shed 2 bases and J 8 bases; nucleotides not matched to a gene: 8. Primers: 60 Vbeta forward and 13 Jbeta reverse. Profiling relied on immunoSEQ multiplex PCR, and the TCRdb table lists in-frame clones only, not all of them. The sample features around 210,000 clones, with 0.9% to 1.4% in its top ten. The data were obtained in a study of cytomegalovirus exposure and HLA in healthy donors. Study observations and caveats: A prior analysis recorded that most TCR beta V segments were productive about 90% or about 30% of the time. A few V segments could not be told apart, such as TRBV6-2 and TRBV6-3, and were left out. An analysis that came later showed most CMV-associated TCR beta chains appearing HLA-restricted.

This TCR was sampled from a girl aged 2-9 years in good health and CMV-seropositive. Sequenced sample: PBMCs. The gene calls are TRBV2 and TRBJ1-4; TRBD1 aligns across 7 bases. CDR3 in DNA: TGTGCCAGCAGTGAAACCCGGGACAGAGGGGAAAAACTGTTTTTT. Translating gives CASSETRDRGEKLFF.